A selection of T cell receptor beta chains follows, all from one sample in a study of vaccination and CD4 T cells after COVID-19. Each CDR3 protein gets one entry after TCRdb re-called the PCR reads with MiXCR. The top ten hold approximately 19% of the sample, which has about 12,000 distinct CDR3 sequences, around 50% seen once. Antigens of these TCRs are unknown. Material: CD4+ T cells from blood, cultured in vitro. These receptors originate from a human donor who had recovered from COVID-19. The CDR3 runs from the conserved cysteine through the conserved F or W. D genes are given only for firm matches. Clone size is not always given. Where it is, it says once, few, many or a class for expanded clones.

abundance	v_gene	j_gene	d_gene	CDR3aa	CDR3nt
NA	TRBV20-1	TRBJ2-3	NA	CSAREKGRKFTDTQYF	TGCAGTGCTAGAGAAAAGGGGCGGAAATTCACAGATACGCAGTATTTT
NA	TRBV30	TRBJ2-1	NA	CAWRPLYNEQFF	TGTGCCTGGAGACCGTTGTACAATGAGCAGTTCTTC
NA	TRBV6-5	TRBJ2-7	TRBD2	CASSYSFAGGTYEQYF	TGTGCCAGCAGTTACTCGTTCGCGGGAGGGACCTACGAGCAGTACTTC
NA	TRBV12-5	TRBJ1-1	NA	CASGLSGAGTEAFF	TGTGCTAGTGGTTTGTCGGGGGCGGGTACTGAAGCTTTCTTT
NA	TRBV21-1	TRBJ2-2	NA	CASSKGKGTVANTGELFF	TGTGCCAGCAGCAAAGGGAAAGGGACAGTCGCGAACACCGGGGAGCTGTTTTTT
NA	TRBV6-7	TRBJ2-3	NA	CATPPKTDTQYF	TGTGCCACCCCACCGAAAACAGATACGCAGTATTTT
NA	TRBV5-4	TRBJ2-1	TRBD2	CASSFGTRSNEQFF	TGTGCCAGCAGCTTCGGGACTAGGAGCAATGAGCAGTTCTTC
NA	TRBV20-1	TRBJ2-7	NA	CSARSQGDLGEQYF	TGCAGTGCTAGGTCGCAGGGAGATCTCGGCGAGCAGTACTTC
few	TRBV6-1	TRBJ2-6	NA	CASRPRFSGANVLTF	TGTGCCAGCAGGCCAAGATTTTCTGGGGCCAACGTCCTGACTTTC
NA	TRBV18	TRBJ2-4	TRBD2	CASSPTSGQNIQYF	TGTGCCAGCTCCCCCACTAGCGGCCAAAACATTCAGTACTTC
few	TRBV6-4	TRBJ2-7	NA	CASSDSSDSYEQYF	TGTGCCAGCAGTGACTCTAGCGACTCCTACGAGCAGTACTTC
NA	TRBV20-1	TRBJ1-3	NA	CSARTATNTIYF	TGCAGTGCTCGGACAGCCACTAACACCATATATTTT
few	TRBV7-9	TRBJ2-7	TRBD1	CASSSDPGQGKGEQYF	TGTGCCAGCAGCTCAGATCCGGGACAGGGGAAAGGCGAGCAGTACTTC
NA	TRBV2	TRBJ2-5	NA	CASSEARGSETQYF	TGTGCCAGCAGTGAGGCCAGGGGTTCGGAGACCCAGTACTTC
NA	TRBV20-1	TRBJ2-3	NA	CSAPRLRSVGDGPPTDTQYF	TGCAGTGCCCCGAGGTTGAGGTCAGTGGGAGATGGCCCCCCTACAGATACGCAGTATTTT
NA	TRBV7-9	TRBJ1-3	TRBD1	CASSLRGQSSGNTIYF	TGTGCCAGCAGCCTACGGGGACAGAGCTCTGGAAACACCATATATTTT
NA	TRBV20-1	TRBJ2-1	TRBD1	CSAEGQGYRNEQFF	TGCAGTGCCGAGGGACAGGGATATAGGAATGAGCAGTTCTTC
NA	TRBV7-8	TRBJ2-7	NA	CASSLSGTYEQYF	TGTGCCAGCAGCTTATCTGGAACCTACGAGCAGTACTTC
NA	TRBV27	TRBJ2-7	TRBD2	CASSSAPGLAVYEQYF	TGTGCCAGCAGTTCAGCTCCGGGACTAGCGGTCTACGAGCAGTACTTC
NA	TRBV20-1	TRBJ2-3	TRBD2	CSARDGSGARGTDTQYF	TGCAGTGCTAGAGACGGTAGCGGGGCGAGGGGCACAGATACGCAGTATTTT
NA	TRBV10-3	TRBJ2-1	NA	CAATGTEYNEQFF	TGTGCCGCAACTGGGACTGAGTACAATGAGCAGTTCTTC
few	TRBV18	TRBJ1-2	NA	CASSMEEWYGYTF	TGTGCCAGCTCCATGGAGGAATGGTATGGCTACACCTTC
NA	TRBV6-1	TRBJ2-5	TRBD2	CASSERGLRASGRVETQYF	TGTGCCAGCAGTGAACGGGGTTTGAGGGCTAGCGGGAGGGTAGAGACCCAGTACTTC
few	TRBV28	TRBJ1-5	NA	CASSLLTGGGQPQHF	TGTGCCAGCAGTTTACTCACGGGGGGCGGTCAGCCCCAGCATTTT
once	TRBV12-3/TRBV12-4	TRBJ1-1	TRBD1	CASRGDRRNTEAFF	TGTGCCAGCAGGGGGGACAGGAGGAACACTGAAGCTTTCTTT
NA	TRBV20-1	TRBJ1-1	NA	CSAGDMSTEAFF	TGCAGTGCTGGGGACATGAGCACTGAAGCTTTCTTT
NA	TRBV19	TRBJ2-1	NA	CASSSGTSYNEQFF	TGTGCCAGTAGTAGCGGGACCTCCTACAATGAGCAGTTCTTC
NA	TRBV6-5	TRBJ2-5	NA	CASSYRVRETQYF	TGTGCCAGCAGTTACAGGGTTCGAGAGACCCAGTACTTC
NA	TRBV20-1	TRBJ2-1	NA	CSARDVMGGISFGGNEQFF	TGCAGTGCTAGAGATGTAATGGGCGGGATCTCGTTCGGGGGCAATGAGCAGTTCTTC
NA	TRBV11-2	TRBJ2-3	NA	CASSLFGGSTDTQYF	TGTGCCAGCAGCTTATTTGGCGGGAGCACAGATACGCAGTATTTT
NA	TRBV2	TRBJ1-3	NA	CASTDGAVSGNTIYF	TGTGCCAGCACCGACGGGGCCGTCTCTGGAAACACCATATATTTT
NA	TRBV29-1	TRBJ1-4	NA	CSAGTGEKLFF	TGCAGCGCCGGGACGGGTGAAAAACTGTTTTTT
NA	TRBV7-3	TRBJ2-1	TRBD1	CASSSRTGGYRDEQFF	TGTGCCAGCAGCTCCCGGACAGGCGGATATAGGGATGAGCAGTTCTTC
NA	TRBV5-1	TRBJ2-2	NA	CASKEDGNTGELFF	TGCGCCAGCAAAGAAGACGGGAACACCGGGGAGCTGTTTTTT
NA	TRBV28	TRBJ2-5	TRBD2	CASSKTGTSGQETQYF	TGTGCCAGCAGCAAAACCGGGACTAGCGGCCAAGAGACCCAGTACTTC
NA	TRBV2	TRBJ1-5	NA	CASSGRAQPQHF	TGTGCCAGCAGTGGAAGGGCTCAGCCCCAGCATTTT
few	TRBV6-1	TRBJ2-3	TRBD1	CASGDRGVDTQYF	TGTGCCAGCGGGGACAGGGGTGTGGATACGCAGTATTTT
NA	TRBV2	TRBJ2-3	NA	CASDWARTDTQYF	TGTGCCAGCGACTGGGCCCGCACAGATACGCAGTATTTT
few	TRBV12-3/TRBV12-4	TRBJ1-1	NA	CASSLEVRGTEAFF	TGTGCCAGCAGTTTAGAGGTCAGGGGCACTGAAGCTTTCTTT
NA	TRBV25-1	TRBJ1-2	NA	CASSGPGPRGYTF	TGTGCCAGCAGTGGTCCGGGCCCCCGTGGCTACACCTTC
NA	TRBV6-1	TRBJ2-2	NA	CASSARLRPNTGELFF	TGTGCCAGCAGCGCCCGACTACGACCGAACACCGGGGAGCTGTTTTTT
NA	TRBV28	TRBJ2-7	NA	CASSFNRRNYEQYF	TGTGCCAGCAGTTTTAACAGACGAAATTACGAGCAGTACTTC
NA	TRBV2	TRBJ1-1	NA	CASRPQAQRAFF	TGTGCCAGCAGACCCCAGGCGCAGAGGGCTTTCTTT
NA	TRBV4-1	TRBJ2-2	NA	CASSQGLAGELFF	TGCGCCAGCAGCCAAGGACTAGCCGGGGAGCTGTTTTTT
few	TRBV10-3	TRBJ1-2	TRBD1	CAISVETGGFNYGYTF	TGTGCCATCAGTGTGGAGACAGGGGGCTTTAACTATGGCTACACCTTC
NA	TRBV28	TRBJ1-3	NA	CASSLPLGVRSSGNTIYF	TGTGCCAGCAGCCTACCACTGGGGGTGAGGAGCTCTGGAAACACCATATATTTT
few	TRBV20-1	TRBJ2-3	NA	CSAPTGTDTQYF	TGCAGTGCGCCGACAGGAACAGATACGCAGTATTTT
few	TRBV6-1	TRBJ1-1	TRBD1	CASRGTDNTEAFF	TGTGCCAGCAGAGGGACAGATAACACTGAAGCTTTCTTT
NA	TRBV6-2/TRBV6-3	TRBJ2-5	NA	CASSNQWRGETQYF	TGTGCCAGCAGCAACCAGTGGCGCGGGGAGACCCAGTACTTC